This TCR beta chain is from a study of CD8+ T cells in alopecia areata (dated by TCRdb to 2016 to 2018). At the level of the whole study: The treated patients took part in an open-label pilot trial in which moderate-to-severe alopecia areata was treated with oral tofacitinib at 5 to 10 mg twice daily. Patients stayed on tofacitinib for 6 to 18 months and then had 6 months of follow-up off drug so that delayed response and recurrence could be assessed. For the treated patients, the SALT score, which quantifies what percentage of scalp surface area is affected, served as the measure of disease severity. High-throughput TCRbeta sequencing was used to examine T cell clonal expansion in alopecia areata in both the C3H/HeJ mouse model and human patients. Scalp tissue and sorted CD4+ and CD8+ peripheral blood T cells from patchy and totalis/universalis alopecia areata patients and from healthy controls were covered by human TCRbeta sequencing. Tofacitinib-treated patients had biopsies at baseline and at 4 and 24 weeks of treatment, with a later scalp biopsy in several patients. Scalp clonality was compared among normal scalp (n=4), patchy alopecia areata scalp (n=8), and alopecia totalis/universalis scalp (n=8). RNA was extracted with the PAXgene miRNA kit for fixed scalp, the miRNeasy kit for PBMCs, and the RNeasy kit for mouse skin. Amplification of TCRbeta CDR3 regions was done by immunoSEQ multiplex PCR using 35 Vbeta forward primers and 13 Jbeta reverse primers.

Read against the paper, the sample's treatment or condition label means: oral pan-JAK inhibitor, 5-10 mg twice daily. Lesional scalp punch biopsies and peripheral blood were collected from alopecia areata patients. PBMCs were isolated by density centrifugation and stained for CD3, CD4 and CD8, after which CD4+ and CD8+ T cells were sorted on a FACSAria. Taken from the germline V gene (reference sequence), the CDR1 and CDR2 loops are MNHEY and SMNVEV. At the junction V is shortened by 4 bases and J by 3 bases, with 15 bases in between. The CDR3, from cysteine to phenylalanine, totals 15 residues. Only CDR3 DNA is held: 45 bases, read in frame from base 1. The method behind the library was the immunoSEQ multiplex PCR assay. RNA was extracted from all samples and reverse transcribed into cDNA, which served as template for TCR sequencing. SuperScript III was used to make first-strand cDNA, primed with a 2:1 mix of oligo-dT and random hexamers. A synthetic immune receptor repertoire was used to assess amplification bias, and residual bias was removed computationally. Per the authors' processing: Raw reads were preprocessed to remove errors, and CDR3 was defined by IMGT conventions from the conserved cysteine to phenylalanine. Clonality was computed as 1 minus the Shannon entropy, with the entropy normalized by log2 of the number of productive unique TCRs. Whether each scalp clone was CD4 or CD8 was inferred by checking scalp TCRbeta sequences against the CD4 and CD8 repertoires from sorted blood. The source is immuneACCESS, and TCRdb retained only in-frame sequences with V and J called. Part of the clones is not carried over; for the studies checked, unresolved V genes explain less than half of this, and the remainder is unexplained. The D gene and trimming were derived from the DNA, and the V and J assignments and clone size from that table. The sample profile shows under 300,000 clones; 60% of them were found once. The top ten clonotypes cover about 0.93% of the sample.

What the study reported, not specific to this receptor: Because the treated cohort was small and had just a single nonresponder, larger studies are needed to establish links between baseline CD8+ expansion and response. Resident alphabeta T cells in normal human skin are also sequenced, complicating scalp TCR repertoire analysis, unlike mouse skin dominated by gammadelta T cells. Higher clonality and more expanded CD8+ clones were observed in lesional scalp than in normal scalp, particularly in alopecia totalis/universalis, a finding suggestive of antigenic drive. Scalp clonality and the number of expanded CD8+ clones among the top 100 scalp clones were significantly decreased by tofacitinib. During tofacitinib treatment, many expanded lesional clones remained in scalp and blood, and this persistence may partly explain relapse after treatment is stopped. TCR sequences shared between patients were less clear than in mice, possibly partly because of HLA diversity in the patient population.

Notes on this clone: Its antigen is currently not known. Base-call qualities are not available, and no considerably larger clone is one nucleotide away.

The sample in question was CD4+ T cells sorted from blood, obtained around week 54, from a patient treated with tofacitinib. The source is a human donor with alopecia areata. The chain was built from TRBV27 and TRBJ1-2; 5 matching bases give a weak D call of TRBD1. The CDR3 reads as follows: CASSSTGTKDYGYTF. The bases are TGTGCCAGCAGTTCCACAGGTACGAAGGACTATGGCTACACCTTC.